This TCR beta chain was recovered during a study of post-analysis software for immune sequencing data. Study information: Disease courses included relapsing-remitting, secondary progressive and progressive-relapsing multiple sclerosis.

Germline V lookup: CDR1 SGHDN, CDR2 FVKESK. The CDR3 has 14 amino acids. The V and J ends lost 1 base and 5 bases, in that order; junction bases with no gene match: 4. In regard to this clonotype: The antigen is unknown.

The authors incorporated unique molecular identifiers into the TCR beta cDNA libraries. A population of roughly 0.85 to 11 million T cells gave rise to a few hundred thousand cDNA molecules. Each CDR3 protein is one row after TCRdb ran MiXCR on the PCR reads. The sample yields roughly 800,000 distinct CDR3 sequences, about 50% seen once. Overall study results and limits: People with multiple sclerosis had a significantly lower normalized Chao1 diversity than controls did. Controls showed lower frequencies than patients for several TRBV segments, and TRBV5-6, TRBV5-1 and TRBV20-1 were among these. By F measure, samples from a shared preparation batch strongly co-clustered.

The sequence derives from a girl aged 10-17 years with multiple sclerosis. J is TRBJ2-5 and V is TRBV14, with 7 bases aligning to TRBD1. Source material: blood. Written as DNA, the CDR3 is TGTGCCAGCAGCCAAGGAAGGGGGCCGGAGACCCAGTACTTC. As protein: CASSQGRGPETQYF.